The rows below give T cell receptor beta chains drawn from one sample of a study of blood T cell repertoires in COVID-19. Data came from immunoSEQ multiplex PCR; TCRdb stores just in-frame clones and leaves some out. Here the sample spans around 250,000 clones, 80% to 85% being singletons. Sequencing was carried out using peripheral blood. Receptors were obtained from a woman in her late teens or twenties with acute or convalescent COVID-19. CDR3s include the opening cysteine and the closing phenylalanine or tryptophan. A D gene is named only where the DNA matches it firmly. Not all rows give a size; the values are once, few, many and, for expanded clones, a class.

j_call clone_size v_call d_call cdr3_nt cdr3_aa
TRBJ1-5 - TRBV19 - TGTGCCAGTAGTCCCCGGACAAGTAGCAATCAGCCCCAGCATTTT CASSPRTSSNQPQHF
TRBJ1-4 - TRBV6-1 - TGTGCCAGCAGTGAGAGGATATCGGGGGGGGCAACTAATGAAAAACTGTTTTTT CASSERISGGATNEKLFF
TRBJ1-2 - TRBV6-2/TRBV6-3 TRBD1 TGTGCCAGCAGTTACCTTACCGGACAGGCGGGCGGCTACACCTTC CASSYLTGQAGGYTF
TRBJ2-7 - TRBV28 TRBD2 TGTGCCAGCAGTGGGGGGACTAGCGGGAGTTACGAGCAGTACTTC CASSGGTSGSYEQYF
TRBJ2-1 - TRBV6-2/TRBV6-3 TRBD2 TGTGCCAGCAGTCGACAGGGACTAGCGGGTCGCAATGAGCAGTTCTTC CASSRQGLAGRNEQFF
TRBJ1-1 - TRBV7-8 TRBD1 TGTGCCAGCAGCTTAGGCCCGGGACAGGGACTTGAAGCTTTCTTT CASSLGPGQGLEAFF
TRBJ2-3 - TRBV19 TRBD1 TGTGCCAGTAGTCAGGGACAGGCGGGAGATACGCAGTATTTT CASSQGQAGDTQYF
TRBJ2-1 few TRBV27 - TGTGCCAGCACTACGACAGGCTTAAGGGACAATGAGCAGTTCTTC CASTTTGLRDNEQFF
TRBJ2-7 - TRBV19 TRBD1 TGTGCCAGTAGTAAAGGCCCAGGACAGGGGCCACAGTACGAGCAGTACTTC CASSKGPGQGPQYEQYF
TRBJ2-3 - TRBV6-2/TRBV6-3 TRBD2 TGTGCCAGCAGCCTCACCGGGACTAGCGGGAGCACGCAGTATTTT CASSLTGTSGSTQYF
TRBJ1-5 - TRBV16 - TGTGCCAGCAGCCATCTCGGGGGAGTGAGCAATCAGCCCCAGCATTTT CASSHLGGVSNQPQHF
TRBJ2-2 - TRBV10-3 TRBD2 TGTGCCATCAGTAGGGGACTAGCGGCGAACACCGGGGAGCTGTTTTTT CAISRGLAANTGELFF
TRBJ1-6 - TRBV5-8 - TGTGCCAGCAGCTTGGTGGCAGCGATTTCACCCCTCCACTTT CASSLVAAISPLHF
TRBJ2-3 once TRBV24-1 TRBD2 TGTGCCACCAGTGATTGGACTAGCGGCCTCACAGATACGCAGTATTTT CATSDWTSGLTDTQYF
TRBJ1-2 - TRBV18 TRBD1 TGTGCCAGCTCACCACTCAAGGGACAGGGGATTGGCTACACCTTC CASSPLKGQGIGYTF
TRBJ2-5 - TRBV5-1 - TGCGCCAGCAGCACCGGACGGGGGCAAGAGACCCAGTACTTC CASSTGRGQETQYF
TRBJ2-7 - TRBV29-1 TRBD2 TGCAGCGTTGAAGATGGGGCGGGAGGATCCTACGAGCAGTACTTC CSVEDGAGGSYEQYF
TRBJ2-7 - TRBV5-1 TRBD1 TGCGCCAGCAAGATTTTACCCTCCGGACAGGCGGCCTACGAGCAGTACTTC CASKILPSGQAAYEQYF
TRBJ1-6 few TRBV15 TRBD1 TGTGCCACCCAGAATGGACAGGGCGATAATTCACCCCTCCACTTT CATQNGQGDNSPLHF
TRBJ1-3 few TRBV13 - TGTGCCAGCAGCTTAGCGGTGGCGGCCCGCTCTGGAAACACCATATATTTT CASSLAVAARSGNTIYF
TRBJ2-1 - TRBV3-1/TRBV3-2 - TGTGCCAGCAGCCAAGCGACTAGGGACTACAATGAGCAGTTCTTC CASSQATRDYNEQFF
TRBJ1-1 - TRBV6-2/TRBV6-3 TRBD1 TGTGCCAGCAGTCAAAGAAAAGGGGGCGCCGGGGACACTGAAGCTTTCTTT CASSQRKGGAGDTEAFF
TRBJ1-5 - TRBV18 TRBD1 TGTGCCAGCTCATCACAGACGGGACAGGGTTGGGACAATCAGCCCCAGCATTTT CASSSQTGQGWDNQPQHF
TRBJ2-1 - TRBV6-1 TRBD2 TGTGCCAGCAGTGAATCGGTTTCTAGCGGGTTACTCTACAATGAGCAGTTCTTC CASSESVSSGLLYNEQFF